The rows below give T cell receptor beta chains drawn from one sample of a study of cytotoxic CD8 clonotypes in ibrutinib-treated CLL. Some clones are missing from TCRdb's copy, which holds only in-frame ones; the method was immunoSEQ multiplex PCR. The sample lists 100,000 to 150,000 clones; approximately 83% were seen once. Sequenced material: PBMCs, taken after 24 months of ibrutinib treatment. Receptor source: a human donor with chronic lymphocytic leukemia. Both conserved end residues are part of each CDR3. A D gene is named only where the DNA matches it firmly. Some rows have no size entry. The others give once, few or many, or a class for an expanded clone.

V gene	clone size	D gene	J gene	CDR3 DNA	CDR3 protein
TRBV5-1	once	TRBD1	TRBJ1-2	TGCGCCAGCAGCTTGGTGGGGACAGGATTTTATGGCTACACCTTC	CASSLVGTGFYGYTF
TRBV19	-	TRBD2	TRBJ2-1	TGTGCCAGTAGTATAGCAGCGGGGAAATACAATGAGCAGTTCTTC	CASSIAAGKYNEQFF
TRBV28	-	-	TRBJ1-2	TGTGCCAGCACCCTATCGCCAAATGGCTACACCTTC	CASTLSPNGYTF
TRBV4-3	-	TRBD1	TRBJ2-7	TGCGCCAGCAGCCAAGGATGGGACAGACTCTCCTACGAGCAGTACTTC	CASSQGWDRLSYEQYF
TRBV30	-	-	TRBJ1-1	TGTGCCTACCATGCGGACAGCCCTGAAGCTTTCTTT	CAYHADSPEAFF
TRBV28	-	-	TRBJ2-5	TGTGCCAGCAGTTTTGACTCCCTGGGGGAGACCCAGTACTTC	CASSFDSLGETQYF
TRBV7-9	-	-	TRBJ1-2	TGTGCCAGCAGGAACCTCGGGGGAGCTAACTATGGCTACACCTTC	CASRNLGGANYGYTF
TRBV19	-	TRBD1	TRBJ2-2	TGTGCCAGTAGTATAGATGGGGTTGGGACAGCTTACGGTTCCGGGGAGCTGTTTTTT	CASSIDGVGTAYGSGELFF
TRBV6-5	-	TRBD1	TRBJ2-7	TGTGCCAGCAGGTCGACAGGGTACGAGCAGTACTTC	CASRSTGYEQYF
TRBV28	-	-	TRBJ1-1	TGTGCCAGCAGTTTTTACGGCCTCCCTAAAGCTTTCTTT	CASSFYGLPKAFF
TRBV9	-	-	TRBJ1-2	TGTGCCAGCAGCGTAGACTACTCGGGGTATGGCTACACCTTC	CASSVDYSGYGYTF
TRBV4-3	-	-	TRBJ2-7	TGCGCCAGCAGCCAAGATATTGCGGGGCGCATCTACGAGCAGTACTTC	CASSQDIAGRIYEQYF
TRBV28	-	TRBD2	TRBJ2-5	TGTGCCAGCAGTCTCTCTAGCGGGGGACAAGAGACCCAGTACTTC	CASSLSSGGQETQYF
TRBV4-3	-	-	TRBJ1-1	TGCGCCAGCAGCCAAGATTTGGGGGGGCCGACTGAAGCTTTCTTT	CASSQDLGGPTEAFF
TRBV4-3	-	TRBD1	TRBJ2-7	TGCGCCAGCAGCCAGTCCAGACAGGGCACCTACGAGCAGTACTTC	CASSQSRQGTYEQYF
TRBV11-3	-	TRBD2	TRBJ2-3	TGTGCCAGCAGCCTGCTAGCGGGGGGAACCACAGATACGCAGTATTTT	CASSLLAGGTTDTQYF
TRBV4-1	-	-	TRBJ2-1	TGCGCCAGCAGACAAGGCATAATAACTTACAATGAGCAGTTCTTC	CASRQGIITYNEQFF
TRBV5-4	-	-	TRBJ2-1	TGTGCCAGCAGCTGGCAGGTAGCCGATGAGCAGTTCTTC	CASSWQVADEQFF
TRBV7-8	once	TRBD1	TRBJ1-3	TGTGCCAGCAGCTTAGCGTCAGGGGGGACTGGAAACACCATATATTTT	CASSLASGGTGNTIYF
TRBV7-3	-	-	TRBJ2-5	TGTGCCAGCAGCTTCACCGCCAAAGAGACCCAGTACTTC	CASSFTAKETQYF
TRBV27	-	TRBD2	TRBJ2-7	TGTGCCAGCAGGCTCATAGCGGGAGGGCCTTCTTACTACGAGCAGTACTTC	CASRLIAGGPSYYEQYF
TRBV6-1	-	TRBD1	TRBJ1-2	TGTGCCAGCAGAAGACAGGGACTAGATGGCTACACCTTC	CASRRQGLDGYTF
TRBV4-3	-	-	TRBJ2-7	TGCGCCAGCAGCCTGCTGGGCCAGGGGGGCTACGAGCAGTACTTC	CASSLLGQGGYEQYF
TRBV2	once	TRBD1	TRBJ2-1	TGTGCCAGCAGTGGTCTAAGGGACAGGGACTACAATGAGCAGTTCTTC	CASSGLRDRDYNEQFF
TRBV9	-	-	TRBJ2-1	TGTGCCAGCAGCGTATCTGGGGCAAACAATGAGCAGTTCTTC	CASSVSGANNEQFF
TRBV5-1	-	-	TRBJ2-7	TGCGCCAGCAGCTTACAGGGTTTCAACGAGCAGTACTTC	CASSLQGFNEQYF
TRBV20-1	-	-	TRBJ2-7	TGCAGTGCTAGGGCTCTAGGCGGCGGGTACTTC	CSARALGGGYF
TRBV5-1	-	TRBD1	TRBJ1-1	TGCGCCAGCAGCTGGGAATGGAAGACAGGGTGGGGCAACACTGAAGCTTTCTTT	CASSWEWKTGWGNTEAFF
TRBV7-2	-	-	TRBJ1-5	TGTGCCAGCAGCTTGTTCGCGGGGCGGCCCAATCAGCCCCAGCATTTT	CASSLFAGRPNQPQHF
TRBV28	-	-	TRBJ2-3	TGTGCCAGCAGTGGTGGACAGAGCACAGATACGCAGTATTTT	CASSGGQSTDTQYF
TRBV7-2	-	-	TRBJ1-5	TGTGCCAGCAGCTTAGGAGGGAATAGCAATCAGCCCCAGCATTTT	CASSLGGNSNQPQHF
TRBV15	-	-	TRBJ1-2	TGTGCCACCAGCAGAGATGGGGGACGCTACACCTTC	CATSRDGGRYTF
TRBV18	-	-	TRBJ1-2	TGTGCCAGCTCACCACTGCCCATGAATATCTATGGCTACACCTTC	CASSPLPMNIYGYTF
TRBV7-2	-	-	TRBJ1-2	TGTGCCTGTGGACCCTCCCTTAACTATGGCTACACCTTC	CACGPSLNYGYTF
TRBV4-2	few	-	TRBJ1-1	TGTGCCAGCAGCCAAGACCTCAGGCGTTGGCGCACTGAAGCTTTCTTT	CASSQDLRRWRTEAFF